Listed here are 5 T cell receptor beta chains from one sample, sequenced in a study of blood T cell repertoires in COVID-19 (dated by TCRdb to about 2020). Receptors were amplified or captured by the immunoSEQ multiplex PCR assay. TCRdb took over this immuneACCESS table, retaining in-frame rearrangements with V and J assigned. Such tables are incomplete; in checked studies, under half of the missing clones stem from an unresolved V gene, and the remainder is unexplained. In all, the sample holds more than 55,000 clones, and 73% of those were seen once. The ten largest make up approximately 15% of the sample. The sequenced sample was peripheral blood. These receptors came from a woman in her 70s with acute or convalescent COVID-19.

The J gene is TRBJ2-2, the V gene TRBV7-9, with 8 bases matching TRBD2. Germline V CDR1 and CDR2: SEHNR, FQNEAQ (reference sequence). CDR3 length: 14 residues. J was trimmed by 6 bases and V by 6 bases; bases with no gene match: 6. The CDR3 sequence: CASSRDGRAGELFF. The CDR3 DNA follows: TGTGCCAGCAGTCGTGACGGGAGGGCCGGGGAGCTGTTTTTT.

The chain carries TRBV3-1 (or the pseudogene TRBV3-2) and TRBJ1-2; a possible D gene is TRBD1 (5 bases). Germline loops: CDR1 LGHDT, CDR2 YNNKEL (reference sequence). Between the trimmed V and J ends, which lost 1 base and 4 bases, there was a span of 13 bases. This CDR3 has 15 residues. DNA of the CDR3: TGTGCCAGCAGCCAAGGGGGAGGGCAGGGCTATGGCTACACCTTC. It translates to CASSQGGGQGYGYTF.

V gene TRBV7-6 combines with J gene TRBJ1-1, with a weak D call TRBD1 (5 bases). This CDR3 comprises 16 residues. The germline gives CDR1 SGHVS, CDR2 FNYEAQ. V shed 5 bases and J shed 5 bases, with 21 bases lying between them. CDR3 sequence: CASSLSPLQGGTEAFF. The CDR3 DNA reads TGTGCCAGCAGCCTCTCCCCGCTTCAGGGTGGGACTGAAGCTTTCTTT.

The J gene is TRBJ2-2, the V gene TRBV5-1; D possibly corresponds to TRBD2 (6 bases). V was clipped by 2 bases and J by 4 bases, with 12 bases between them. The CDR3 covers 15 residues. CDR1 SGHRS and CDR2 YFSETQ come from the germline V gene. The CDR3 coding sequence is TGCGCCAGCAGCTTCGGAGGGGATTTCACCGGGGAGCTGTTTTTT. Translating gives CASSFGGDFTGELFF.

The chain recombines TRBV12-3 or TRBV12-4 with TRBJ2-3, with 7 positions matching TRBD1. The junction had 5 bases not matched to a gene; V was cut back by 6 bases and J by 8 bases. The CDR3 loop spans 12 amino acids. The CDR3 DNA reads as TGTGCCAGCAGCACAGGGGTAGGTACGCAGTATTTT. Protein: CASSTGVGTQYF.